The sample holds one count of the clone carrying this T cell receptor beta chain. The assay was immunoSEQ multiplex PCR, and TCRdb's table has in-frame clones only and misses some. The top ten clones hold more than 3% of a sample with 160,000 or so clones, 86% of them seen once. This sample is drawn from a study of blood T cell repertoires in COVID-19. Study context: Acute-phase and convalescent COVID-19 samples originated in the United States, Italy and Spain. Sources were T cells, B-cell-depleted T cells, or PBMCs; the material itself was cDNA or gDNA.

The CDR3 sequence is 12 residues long. With 6 bases removed from V and 6 bases from J, the gap between germline ends came to 6 bases. This TCR was recovered from a woman in her 70s with acute or convalescent COVID-19. Sequences were obtained from peripheral blood. The chain employs TRBV12-3 or TRBV12-4 and TRBJ1-6; tentative D call: TRBD1 (6 bases). CDR3 residues: CASRGANSPLHF. CDR3 DNA: TGTGCCAGCAGGGGGGCTAATTCACCCCTCCACTTT.